The source of this T cell receptor beta chain is a study of cytomegalovirus exposure and HLA in healthy donors. Background on the study: The 120 validation repertoires, a later analysis reported, used the same platform as the approximately 670 repertoires from the first cohort.

The CDR3 loop spans 12 amino acids. The V gene's germline CDR1 is MNHEY and CDR2 SVGAGI. Trimming at V came to 7 bases and at J to 8 bases, leaving 4 bases not matched to a gene. The donors were members of the validation cohort comprising 120 subjects, separate from the roughly 670-subject first cohort. Some clones are missing from TCRdb's copy, which holds only in-frame ones; the method was immunoSEQ multiplex PCR. This sample has more than 85,000 clones, with approximately 89% found just once. The clonotype originates from a young woman in good health and CMV-seronegative. Specimen: PBMCs. The chain recombines TRBV6-5 with TRBJ2-5; 10 positions agree with TRBD1. CDR3 in DNA: TGTGCCAGCAAGGAGACAGGGGGCACCCAGTACTTC. It codes for CASKETGGTQYF.